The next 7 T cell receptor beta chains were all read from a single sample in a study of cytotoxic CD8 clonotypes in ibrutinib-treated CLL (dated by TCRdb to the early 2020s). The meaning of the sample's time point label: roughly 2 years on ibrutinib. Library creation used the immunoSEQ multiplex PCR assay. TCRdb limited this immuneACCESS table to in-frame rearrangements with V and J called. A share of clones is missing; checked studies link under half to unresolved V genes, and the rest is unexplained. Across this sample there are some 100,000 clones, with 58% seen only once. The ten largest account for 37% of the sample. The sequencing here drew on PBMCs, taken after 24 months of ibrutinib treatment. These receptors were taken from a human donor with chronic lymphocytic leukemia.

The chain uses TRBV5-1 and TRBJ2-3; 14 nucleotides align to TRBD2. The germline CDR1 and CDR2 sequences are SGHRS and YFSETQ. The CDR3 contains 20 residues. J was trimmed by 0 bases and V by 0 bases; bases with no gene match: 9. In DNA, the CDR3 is TGCGCCAGCAGCTTGGCCTCAGTGTGGACTAGCGGGGGGAGCACAGATACGCAGTATTTT. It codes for CASSLASVWTSGGSTDTQYF.

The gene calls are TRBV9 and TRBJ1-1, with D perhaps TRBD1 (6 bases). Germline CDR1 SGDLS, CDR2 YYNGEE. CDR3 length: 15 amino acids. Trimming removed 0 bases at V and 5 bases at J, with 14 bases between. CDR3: CASSVVPGQGTEAFF. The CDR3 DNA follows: TGTGCCAGCAGCGTAGTCCCAGGGCAGGGGACTGAAGCTTTCTTT.

CDR3: CSAGEYTF. The DNA for the CDR3 is TGCAGTGCTGGGGAGTACACCTTC. The chain recombines TRBV20-1 with TRBJ1-2; D gene unclear. The CDR3 length is 8 residues. Germline lookup yields CDR1 DFQATT and CDR2 SNEGSKA (reference sequence). The V gene lost 5 bases and the J gene lost 11 bases, with 6 bases spanning the gap.

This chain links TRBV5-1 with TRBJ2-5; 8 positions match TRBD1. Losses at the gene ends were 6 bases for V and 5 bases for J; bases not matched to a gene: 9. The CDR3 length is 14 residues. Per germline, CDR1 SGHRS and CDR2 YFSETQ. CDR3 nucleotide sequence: TGCGCCAGCACCCACAGGGGGAAGGGGGAGACCCAGTACTTC. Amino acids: CASTHRGKGETQYF.

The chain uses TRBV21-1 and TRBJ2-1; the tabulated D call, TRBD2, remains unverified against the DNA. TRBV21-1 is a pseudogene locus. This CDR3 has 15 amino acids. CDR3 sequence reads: CASSVIAAPYNEQFF. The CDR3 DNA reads TGTGCCAGCAGCGTGATCGCAGCGCCCTACAATGAGCAGTTCTTC.

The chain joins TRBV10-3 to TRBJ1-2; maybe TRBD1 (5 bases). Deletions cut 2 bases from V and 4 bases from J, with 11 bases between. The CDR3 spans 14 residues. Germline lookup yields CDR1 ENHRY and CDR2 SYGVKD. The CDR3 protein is CAISEQGRGYGYTF. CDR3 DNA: TGTGCCATCAGTGAGCAGGGACGCGGCTATGGCTACACCTTC.

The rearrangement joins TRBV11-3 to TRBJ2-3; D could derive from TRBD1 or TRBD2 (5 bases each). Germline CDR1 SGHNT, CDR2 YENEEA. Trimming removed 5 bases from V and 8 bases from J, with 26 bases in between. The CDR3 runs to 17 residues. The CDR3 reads CASSPVGTRMGDGTQYF. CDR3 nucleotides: TGTGCCAGCAGCCCCGTCGGGACCCGTATGGGGGACGGTACGCAGTATTTT.